The following is a T cell receptor beta chain sequence with its context. What it recognizes is unknown. Being one base from a much bigger clone, this may be a read error. Germline CDR1 and CDR2: LGHNA and YSLEER. CDR3 length equals 16 residues. One entry per CDR3 protein results from TCRdb running MiXCR on the PCR reads. The sample includes some 650,000 distinct CDR3 sequences, 15% to 20% of them seen just once. This sample was included in a study of molecular identifiers for immune sequencing clone quantification. About the research overall: Sequencing covered four of five parts into which replicate RNA from approximately 22,000 or 94,000 naive CD8 cells was split.

General study findings and limits: Highly expanded clones may be undercounted when identical TCR molecules share barcodes.

The clonotype was recovered from a human donor in good health. Some libraries in this study had Jurkat cell RNA spiked in. The sequenced sample was naive CD8+ T cells from blood, with Jurkat cell RNA spiked in. As to subset: FACS-sorted CD8+CD4-CCR7+CD45RA+ naive T cells. This sequence joins TRBV4-3 and TRBJ2-7; 11 nucleotides align to TRBD2. This CDR3 is CASSHEFSGRGYELYF. The CDR3 DNA follows: TGCGCCAGCAGCCACGAATTTAGCGGGAGGGGGTACGAGCTGTACTTC.